Following are 24 T cell receptor beta chains from one sample sequenced in a study of blood T cells in healthy people across ages. Through a sample-barcoded 5' primer and a J-beta primer mix, a second PCR was run for roughly 7 to 11 cycles. TCRdb recomputed calls from the 5' RACE reads with MiXCR, one row per CDR3 protein. Counted here are 450,000 to 650,000 distinct CDR3 sequences, 24% occurring once; the ten biggest clones make up 7.5% to 9%. These data also featured in a second study, about T cells of mothers and their children.

The sequencing sample was made of blood. The receptors here all came from a boy between 10 and 17 years old in good health.

The gene calls are TRBV3-1 and TRBJ2-7; D remains ambiguous. The CDR3 has 14 amino acids. From germline, CDR1 is LGHDT and CDR2 YNNKEL (reference sequence). Trimming stripped 2 bases from V and 5 bases from J, with 13 bases between. As DNA, the CDR3 is TGTGCCAGCAGCCAATCGGAGAAGGTCCACGAGCAGTACTTC. Protein: CASSQSEKVHEQYF.

This clonotype was recorded at least ten times. The chain recombines TRBV3-1 with TRBJ1-1; D might be TRBD1 (5 bases). This CDR3 is built from 16 residues. With 4 bases removed from V and 4 bases from J, the gap between germline ends came to 19 bases. Germline V CDR1 and CDR2: LGHDT, YNNKEL (reference sequence). The CDR3 coding sequence is TGTGCCAGCAGCCCCCCTTGGGGAGGGGAGGGCACTGAAGCTTTCTTT. It codes for CASSPPWGGEGTEAFF.

This clonotype was seen a handful of times. The chain is built from TRBV12-3 or TRBV12-4 and TRBJ1-5; a possible D gene is TRBD1 (5 bases). The CDR3 sequence is 14 residues long. Trimming pared 3 bases from V and 11 bases from J, leaving 17 bases between. The CDR3 reads CASSLGVGARTQHF. The CDR3 coding sequence is TGTGCCAGCAGTTTGGGGGTAGGGGCTCGTACCCAGCATTTT.

This chain connects TRBV19 to TRBJ2-5, with 13 bases matching TRBD2. V dropped 4 bases and J dropped 5; count of bases not matched to a gene: 7. CDR3 size: 16 residues. Germline V gene sequence: CDR1 LNHDA, CDR2 SQIVND (reference sequence). CDR3 loop: CASSTGLAGVQETQYF. In DNA, the CDR3 is TGTGCCAGTAGTACCGGACTAGCGGGAGTGCAGGAGACCCAGTACTTC. Based on the CDR3 plus reference TRBV19 and TRBJ2-5, the full variable domain is DGGITQSPKYLFRKEGQNVTLSCEQNLNHDAMYWYRQDPGQGLRLIYYSQIVNDFQKGDIAEGYSVSREKKESFPLTVTSAQKNPTAFYLCASSTGLAGVQETQYFGPGTRLLVL.

The table lists this clonotype with a few counts. This rearrangement joins TRBV20-1 to TRBJ2-7; 16 bases match TRBD2. Trimming removed 2 bases from V and 1 base from J; junction bases left unmatched: 17. Germline V gives CDR1 DFQATT, CDR2 SNEGSKA (reference sequence). There are 21 residues in the CDR3. The CDR3 sequence is CSARLAAPSGTSGRESYEQYF. DNA for the CDR3: TGCAGTGCTAGACTAGCTGCGCCCTCCGGGACTAGCGGGAGGGAATCCTACGAGCAGTACTTC.

The chain has TRBV25-1 and TRBJ2-3, with D tentatively TRBD1 (5 bases). CDR3 size: 14 residues. CDR1 is MGHDK and CDR2 is SYGVNS in the germline V gene. Deletions cut 6 bases from V and 0 bases from J, with 10 bases between. Here the CDR3 reads CASRGQISTDTQYF. In DNA, the CDR3 is TGTGCCAGCAGGGGGCAGATTAGCACAGATACGCAGTATTTT.

The table lists this clonotype with a few counts. The genes are TRBV2 and TRBJ1-5; 10 bases align to TRBD1. Germline CDR1 is SNHLY and CDR2 is FYNNEI. CDR3 length: 13 amino acids. Losses at the gene ends were 7 bases for V and 4 bases for J; bases not matched to a gene: 1. CDR3 sequence reads: CASKGQGNQPQHF. The CDR3 DNA sequence: TGTGCCAGCAAGGGACAGGGGAATCAGCCCCAGCATTTT.

The table lists this clonotype with a few counts. J is TRBJ1-1 and V is TRBV24-1, with 7 bases identical to TRBD1. This CDR3 contains 17 residues. The V segment lost 2 bases and the J segment 0 bases; nucleotides outside the gene matches: 8. Germline loops: CDR1 KGHDR, CDR2 SFDVKD. The CDR3 protein is CATSDSTLTGMNTEAFF. CDR3 in DNA: TGTGCCACCAGTGATTCCACGCTGACAGGGATGAACACTGAAGCTTTCTTT.

This rearrangement joins TRBV20-1 to TRBJ2-7; D may be TRBD1 or TRBD2 (5 bases each). Trimming pared 6 bases from V and 0 bases from J, leaving 15 bases between. The CDR3 sequence is 14 residues long. Germline V gene sequence: CDR1 DFQATT, CDR2 SNEGSKA (reference sequence). The CDR3 DNA follows: TGCAGTGCCCGAGGGGCCTCCAGCTCCTACGAGCAGTACTTC. Its protein is CSARGASSSYEQYF.

In this sample, this clonotype turned up a few times. V is TRBV9 and J is TRBJ2-3; TRBD2 aligns across 9 bases. Germline values: CDR1 SGDLS, CDR2 YYNGEE. The length of the CDR3 is 15 residues. Losses at the gene ends were 4 bases for V and 4 bases for J; bases not matched to a gene: 7. This CDR3 reads CASSPTSGDADTQYF. The CDR3 nucleotides are TGTGCCAGCAGCCCGACTAGCGGAGACGCAGATACGCAGTATTTT.

The CDR3 bases are TGTGCCAGCAGCCAAGATTATGGGCTAGCGGGACGCACAGATACGCAGTATTTT. This codes for CASSQDYGLAGRTDTQYF. The chain recombines TRBV3-1 with TRBJ2-3; 9 positions agree with TRBD2. The germline V gene has CDR1 LGHDT and CDR2 YNNKEL (reference sequence). The CDR3 is 18 amino acids. J gave up 1 base and V 0 bases, and 8 bases lay outside the gene matches.

The V and J genes are TRBV29-1 and TRBJ1-2, with a possible D match to TRBD1 (5 bases). Trimming removed 4 bases at V and 2 bases at J, with 14 bases between. The CDR3 extends over 14 amino acids. CDR1 is SQVTM and CDR2 is ANQGSEA in the germline V gene. CDR3 residues: CSVVPRGLNYGYTF. CDR3 in DNA: TGCAGCGTTGTCCCTCGGGGCCTCAACTATGGCTACACCTTC.

With respect to this clonotype: The junction shows a germline mismatch at one end, possibly a read error. The chain uses TRBV29-1 and TRBJ1-4, with a possible D match to TRBD1 (5 bases). The CDR3 consists of 13 residues. CDR1 is SQVTM and CDR2 is ANQGSEA in the germline V gene. As DNA, the CDR3 is TGCGGCGTTGCGAAAGGGGCGAGAGGAAAACTGTTTTTT. Encoded protein: CGVAKGARGKLFF.

This clonotype appeared a few times. The chain carries TRBV20-1 and TRBJ2-1, with TRBD2 matching 7 bases. Germline lookup yields CDR1 DFQATT and CDR2 SNEGSKA (reference sequence). CDR3 size: 13 residues. Trimming at V came to 4 bases and at J to 5 bases, leaving 5 bases not matched to a gene. The DNA of the CDR3 is TGCAGTGCTAACCCGGGACTACACAATGAGCAGTTCTTC. Translated: CSANPGLHNEQFF.

In its sample, this clonotype was seen a few times. V gene TRBV7-2 combines with J gene TRBJ2-3; 8 positions agree with TRBD2. The CDR3 length is 17 residues. V dropped 5 bases and J dropped 5; count of bases not matched to a gene: 15. CDR1 is SGHTA, CDR2 FQGNSA, per germline. CDR3 loop: CASSPEVGGGGLDTQYF. In DNA, the CDR3 is TGTGCCAGCAGCCCCGAAGTGGGAGGCGGGGGGTTAGATACGCAGTATTTT.

This clonotype was observed a handful of times. The chain has TRBV5-1 and TRBJ1-2; tentative D call: TRBD1 (5 bases). The germline gives CDR1 SGHRS, CDR2 YFSETQ. V was cut by 0 bases and J by 8 bases, with 17 bases left in between. This CDR3 has 15 amino acids. Here the CDR3 reads CASSLAMGPGHGYTF. In DNA, the CDR3 is TGCGCCAGCAGCTTGGCCATGGGACCGGGGCACGGCTACACCTTC.

The J gene is TRBJ1-2, the V gene TRBV4-3, with 10 bases identical to TRBD1. Per germline, CDR1 LGHNA and CDR2 YSLEER. With 1 base clipped from V and 6 bases from J, the junction kept 8 bases outside the gene matches. CDR3 size: 16 residues. The CDR3 DNA sequence: TGCGCCAGCAGCCAAGCGACAGGGGGCATTCGCCATGGCTACACCTTC. Translated: CASSQATGGIRHGYTF.

This clonotype was detected only a few times. J is TRBJ2-1 and V is TRBV6-6; 10 nucleotides align to TRBD2. The CDR3 loop spans 15 amino acids. Germline CDR1 MNHNY, CDR2 SVGAGI (reference sequence). V lost 2 bases and J lost 8; bases outside the gene matches: 6. This chain's CDR3 is CASSYRSSGSYEQFF. DNA for the CDR3: TGTGCCAGCAGTTACCGGTCTAGCGGGAGCTATGAGCAGTTCTTC.

The chain recombines TRBV25-1 with TRBJ2-1; 10 bases line up with TRBD1. CDR1 is MGHDK, CDR2 SYGVNS, per germline. CDR3 length: 16 residues. The ends lost 1 base at V and 5 bases at J; junction bases unmatched: 5. The CDR3 DNA sequence: TGTGCCAGCAGTGAATCGCCGGGACAGGGGAACAATGAGCAGTTCTTC. Protein product: CASSESPGQGNNEQFF.

This clonotype has a handful of counts. This chain links TRBV7-9 with TRBJ2-5; D not certain. TRBJ2-1 explains the end of the DNA better; the J call may be wrong. Germline CDR1 is SEHNR and CDR2 is FQNEAQ (reference sequence). The CDR3 is 14 amino acids. CDR3 bases: TGTGCCAGCAGCTTAGCCCCAGATTCTGCTGAGCAGTTCTTC. Residues: CASSLAPDSAEQFF.

This clonotype was counted a few times. The J gene is TRBJ2-1, the V gene TRBV18, with a weak D call TRBD2 (7 bases). The CDR3 contains 14 residues. The V end lost 1 base, the J end lost 7 bases, and 11 bases lay between the germline ends. CDR1 is KGHSH, CDR2 LQKENI, per germline. The CDR3 bases are TGTGCCAGCTCACCACGGGGGGGCCAAAATGAGCAGTTCTTC. It specifies CASSPRGGQNEQFF.

This chain joins TRBV5-6 and TRBJ2-5; possible D gene TRBD1, 5 bases. The J call may be faulty, since TRBJ2-7 better matches the DNA end. Looked up from germline, CDR1 is SGHDT and CDR2 is YYEEEE. CDR3 length equals 13 residues. The CDR3 spells CASNPGHSYEQYF. CDR3 sequence (DNA): TGTGCCAGCAATCCAGGGCACTCCTACGAGCAGTACTTC.

V gene TRBV7-9 combines with J gene TRBJ2-5; 8 nucleotides align to TRBD1. V lost 5 bases, J lost 5 bases, and 7 bases stayed unmatched. CDR1 SEHNR and CDR2 FQNEAQ come from the germline V gene (reference sequence). This CDR3 is built from 14 residues. This chain's CDR3 is CASSRQGIWETQYF. The CDR3 region has the DNA TGTGCCAGCAGCCGACAGGGGATTTGGGAGACCCAGTACTTC.

The chain joins TRBV6-5 to TRBJ2-1; 13 bases line up with TRBD2. Germline trimming cut 4 bases from V and 9 bases from J; bases unmatched to any gene: 12. The CDR3 sequence is 17 residues long. Per the germline V gene, CDR1 is MNHEY and CDR2 is SVGAGI. DNA for the CDR3: TGTGCCAGCAGTTTTCCAACCGGGACTAGCGGGATTACTGAGCAGTTCTTC. It yields the protein CASSFPTGTSGITEQFF.